The following is a T cell receptor (beta chain) sequence with its context. The antigen remains unidentified. The CDR3 contains 14 residues. CDR1 and CDR2 from the germline V gene are SGDLS and YYNGEE. V lost 2 bases, J lost 7 bases, and 8 bases stayed unmatched. This entry comes from a study of cytomegalovirus exposure and HLA in healthy donors. Study-level results: Among the CMV-associated chains, a few were confirmed in vitro as specific for CMV antigens. For most TCR sequences rarity was the rule, although some public TCRs occurred in many donors.

A multiplex PCR was run with 60 Vbeta primers and 13 Jbeta primers. Assay: immunoSEQ multiplex PCR; the TCRdb copy retains only in-frame clones and omits some. The sample holds roughly 120,000 clones; approximately 80% are singletons and the top ten take over 10%. The sample taken for sequencing was PBMCs. The receptor was derived from a woman between 40 and 50 years old in good health and CMV-seropositive. This chain uses TRBV9 with TRBJ2-7; 8 nucleotides align to TRBD1. The CDR3 DNA sequence: TGTGCCAGCAGCGTTCGGACAGGGCTGGCGGAGCAGTACTTC. Protein product: CASSVRTGLAEQYF. Full variable domain (missing parts from reference TRBV9 and TRBJ2-7): DSGVTQTPKHLITATGQRVTLRCSPRSGDLSVYWYQQSLDQGLQFLIQYYNGEERAKGNILERFSAQQFPDLHSELNLSSLELGDSALYFCASSVRTGLAEQYFGPGTRLTVT.